The subject of this entry is one T cell receptor (beta chain). Its antigen remains unknown. Data came from immunoSEQ multiplex PCR; TCRdb stores just in-frame clones and leaves some out. Of some 65,000 clones listed, about 64% are singletons. Brentuximab vedotin exposure varied among the patients, all of whom had relapsed after autologous stem cell transplantation. Trimming stripped 4 bases from V and 3 bases from J, with 10 bases between. Germline values: CDR1 LNHDA, CDR2 SQIVND (reference sequence). The CDR3 is made up of 13 amino acids. The data derive from a study of PD-1 blockade in classical Hodgkin lymphoma. General study results and limits: Diversity similar to that of newly diagnosed patients was seen at baseline in complete responders. At C4D1, TCR diversity had climbed significantly for CD4+ cells, though not for CD8+ cells.

This specimen consisted of peripheral blood mononuclear cells (PBMCs), obtained before the second cycle of nivolumab. The V gene is TRBV19, the J gene TRBJ2-7; a weak D match, TRBD2 (6 bases). This receptor was obtained from a human donor with classical Hodgkin lymphoma. CDR3 residues: CASSSGAVYEQYF. DNA for the CDR3: TGTGCCAGTAGTAGCGGGGCTGTCTACGAGCAGTACTTC. Together with reference TRBV19 and TRBJ2-7, the CDR3 gives the full variable domain: DGGITQSPKYLFRKEGQNVTLSCEQNLNHDAMYWYRQDPGQGLRLIYYSQIVNDFQKGDIAEGYSVSREKKESFPLTVTSAQKNPTAFYLCASSSGAVYEQYFGPGTRLTVT.